A selection of T cell receptor beta chains follows, all from one sample in a study of post-analysis software for immune sequencing data. TCRdb redid the calling of the PCR reads with MiXCR, one entry per CDR3 protein. This table holds around 250,000 distinct CDR3 sequences, roughly a third found once. Sequencing used blood. These receptors came from a girl under 18 with multiple sclerosis. Both conserved end residues are part of each CDR3. A D gene is named only where the DNA matches it firmly. Some rows mark clone size as missing; the rest say once, few, many or name a class of expanded clone.

abundance | j_gene | v_gene | d_gene | CDR3aa | CDR3nt
- | TRBJ2-7 | TRBV7-2 | TRBD1 | CVSSSDRQSYEQYF | TGTGTCAGCAGCTCGGACAGGCAGTCCTACGAGCAGTACTTC
- | TRBJ1-1 | TRBV6-5 | - | CASSYPGAEAFF | TGTGCCAGCAGTTACCCGGGGGCTGAAGCTTTCTTT
- | TRBJ2-2 | TRBV20-1 | - | CSATGLADTGELFF | TGCAGTGCTACGGGCCTTGCGGACACCGGGGAGCTGTTTTTT
- | TRBJ2-3 | TRBV5-1 | TRBD2 | CASRELAGSTDTQYF | TGCGCCAGCAGAGAACTAGCGGGGAGCACAGATACGCAGTATTTT
- | TRBJ2-1 | TRBV5-1 | - | CASSPEGSPYNEQFF | TGCGCCAGCAGCCCGGAAGGGTCTCCCTACAATGAGCAGTTCTTC
- | TRBJ2-1 | TRBV11-3 | TRBD2 | CASSARTSGSLHEQFF | TGTGCCAGCAGCGCAAGGACTAGCGGGAGTTTGCATGAGCAGTTCTTC
- | TRBJ2-1 | TRBV18 | - | CASSPWSGVTNEQFF | TGTGCCAGCTCACCTTGGTCGGGAGTGACGAATGAGCAGTTCTTC
many | TRBJ2-3 | TRBV5-1 | TRBD2 | CASSSVTSSTDTQYF | TGCGCCAGCAGCTCGGTGACTAGCAGCACAGATACGCAGTATTTT
- | TRBJ1-2 | TRBV5-6 | TRBD1 | CASSRRGANYGYTF | TGTGCCAGCAGTCGCAGGGGGGCGAACTATGGCTACACCTTC
- | TRBJ1-1 | TRBV6-5 | - | CASSCSGRNTEAFF | TGTGCCAGCAGTTGCTCGGGGAGGAACACTGAAGCTTTCTTT
few | TRBJ2-2 | TRBV5-1 | TRBD1 | CASSRKVRDSNTGELFF | TGCGCCAGCAGCCGTAAAGTTCGGGACAGTAACACCGGGGAGCTGTTTTTT
few | TRBJ2-7 | TRBV28 | TRBD2 | CASSFEGASGRSTYEQYF | TGTGCCAGCAGTTTCGAAGGGGCTAGCGGGAGGTCTACCTACGAGCAGTACTTC
many | TRBJ1-4 | TRBV4-1 | TRBD1 | CASSPRGENEKLFF | TGCGCCAGCAGCCCCAGGGGGGAGAATGAAAAACTGTTTTTT
- | TRBJ2-4 | TRBV20-1 | - | CSATFPRLGKNIQYF | TGCAGTGCGACCTTTCCCCGGTTGGGCAAAAACATTCAGTACTTC
few | TRBJ2-1 | TRBV29-1 | TRBD2 | CSVGPASGGSNEQFF | TGCAGCGTTGGCCCAGCTAGCGGGGGGTCCAATGAGCAGTTCTTC
- | TRBJ2-1 | TRBV7-2 | TRBD2 | CASSVTSGGDNEQFF | TGTGCCAGCAGCGTCACTAGCGGGGGGGACAATGAGCAGTTCTTC
few | TRBJ2-2 | TRBV15 | - | CATSRPARGADTGELFF | TGTGCCACCAGCCGTCCGGCGAGGGGGGCGGACACCGGGGAGCTGTTTTTT